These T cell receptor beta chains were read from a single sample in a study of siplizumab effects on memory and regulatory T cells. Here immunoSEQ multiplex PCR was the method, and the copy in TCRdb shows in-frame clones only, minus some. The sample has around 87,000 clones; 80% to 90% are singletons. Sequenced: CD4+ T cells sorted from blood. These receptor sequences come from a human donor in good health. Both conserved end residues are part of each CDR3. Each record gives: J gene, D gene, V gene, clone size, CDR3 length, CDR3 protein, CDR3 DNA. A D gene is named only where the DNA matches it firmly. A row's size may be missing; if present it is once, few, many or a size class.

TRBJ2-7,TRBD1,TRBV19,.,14,CASTRRQGVYEQYF,TGTGCCAGTACCCGTCGCCAGGGGGTCTACGAGCAGTACTTC
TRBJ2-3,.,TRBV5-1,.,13,CASSSGGMDTQYF,TGCGCCAGCAGCTCGGGCGGGATGGATACGCAGTATTTT
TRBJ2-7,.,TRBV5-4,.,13,CASSPGRTYEQYF,TGTGCCAGCAGCCCGGGACGGACTTACGAGCAGTACTTC
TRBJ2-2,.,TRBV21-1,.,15,CASSLPLGGTGELFF,TGTGCCAGCAGCCTACCCCTAGGAGGAACCGGGGAGCTGTTTTTT
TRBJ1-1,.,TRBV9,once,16,CASSSIPDGRKTEAFF,TGTGCCAGCAGCTCCATCCCCGACGGGAGAAAAACTGAAGCTTTCTTT
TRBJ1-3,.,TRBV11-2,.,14,CASSLARTGNTIYF,TGTGCCAGCAGCTTAGCCAGGACCGGAAACACCATATATTTT
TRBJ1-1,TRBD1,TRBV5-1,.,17,CASRKETGQGRNTEAFF,TGCGCCAGCAGAAAAGAGACGGGACAGGGCCGGAACACTGAAGCTTTCTTT
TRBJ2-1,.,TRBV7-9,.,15,CASSPVGGGYNEQFF,TGTGCCAGCAGCCCAGTGGGGGGAGGCTACAATGAGCAGTTCTTC
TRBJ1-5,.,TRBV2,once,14,CASTGDYSNQPQHF,TGTGCCAGCACAGGGGATTATAGCAATCAGCCCCAGCATTTT
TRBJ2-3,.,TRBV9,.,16,CASSVGQRMSTDTQYF,TGTGCCAGCAGCGTAGGACAGCGGATGAGCACAGATACGCAGTATTTT
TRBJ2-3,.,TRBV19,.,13,CASRVGGTDTQYF,TGTGCCAGTCGTGTCGGTGGAACAGATACGCAGTATTTT
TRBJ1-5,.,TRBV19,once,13,CASSMGGNQPQHF,TGTGCCAGTAGTATGGGCGGCAATCAGCCCCAGCATTTT
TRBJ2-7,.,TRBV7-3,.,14,CASSLSGDSYEQYF,TGTGCCAGCAGCTTATCCGGCGATTCCTACGAGCAGTACTTC
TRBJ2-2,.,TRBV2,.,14,CASRTKRSTGELFF,TGTGCCAGCAGGACCAAGAGATCCACCGGGGAGCTGTTTTTT
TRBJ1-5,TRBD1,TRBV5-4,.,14,CASSLQGANQPQHF,TGTGCCAGCAGCCTCCAGGGGGCAAATCAGCCCCAGCATTTT
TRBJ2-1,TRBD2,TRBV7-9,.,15,CASSAGTSSDNEQFF,TGTGCCAGCAGCGCCGGGACTAGCTCCGACAATGAGCAGTTCTTC